Detailed here is one TCR beta chain. Its antigen is as yet unknown. Germline assignment: CDR1 SGHAT and CDR2 FQNNGV. Trimming pared 0 bases from V and 4 bases from J, leaving 1 base between. The CDR3 runs 12 residues. The data stem from a study of T cell responses to AZD1222 COVID-19 vaccine. Notes on the study in general: The number of AZD1222 recipients seropositive at baseline was only five to seven. A mostly white British donor set with more females was recruited, and clonal diversity was possibly underestimated. The study found vaccine-associated CD4 TCRs spanning spike, dominant at 160-218 and 743-854.

The repertoire was sequenced with immunoSEQ multiplex PCR; TCRdb's copy has only in-frame clones and lacks some. The sample carries about 110,000 clones, 70% to 90% recorded once. The sequences come from peripheral blood, collected 28 days after the second AZD1222 dose. The origin of this receptor is an adult who received the AZD1222 COVID-19 vaccine. The gene calls are TRBV11-2 and TRBJ1-3, with D uncertain. CDR3 nucleotide sequence: TGTGCCAGCAGCTTAGAAGGAAACACCATATATTTT. Translated: CASSLEGNTIYF.